What follows is one T cell receptor (beta chain) and its context. Antigen specificity is unknown. The CDR3 is 13 residues long. The V gene lost 2 bases and the J gene lost 7 bases, with 12 bases spanning the gap. Per germline, CDR1 SGHAT and CDR2 FQNNGV. Produced via immunoSEQ multiplex PCR; TCRdb's table is partial and in-frame only. The table shows more than 50,000 clones, with over 80% occurring only once. These data are taken from a study of identifying expanded T cells in peripheral blood. No infections or other immune events were documented during collection. Findings of the study overall: Technical replicates showed roughly 1.2 changed clones; two weeks about 16; four weeks 19. Clone count variance between approximately two-week samples rose with total template count.

Sequenced material: blood. This chain connects TRBV11-2 to TRBJ2-7, with unresolved D. The sequence was obtained from a person aged 18 to 70 in good health. The CDR3 sequence is CASSLSRFEEQYF. In DNA form, the CDR3 reads TGTGCCAGCAGCTTATCCCGCTTTGAGGAGCAGTACTTC.